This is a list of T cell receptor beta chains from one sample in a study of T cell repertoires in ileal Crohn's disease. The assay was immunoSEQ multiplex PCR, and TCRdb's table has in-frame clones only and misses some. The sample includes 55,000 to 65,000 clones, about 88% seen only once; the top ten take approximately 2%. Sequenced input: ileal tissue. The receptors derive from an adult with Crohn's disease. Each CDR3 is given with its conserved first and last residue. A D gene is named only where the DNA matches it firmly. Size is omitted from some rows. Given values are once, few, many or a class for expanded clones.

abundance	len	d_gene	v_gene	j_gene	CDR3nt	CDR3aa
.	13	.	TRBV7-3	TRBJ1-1	TGTGCCAGCAGCTTAAAGGCAGGGTCTGAAGCTTTCTTT	CASSLKAGSEAFF
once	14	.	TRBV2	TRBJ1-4	TGTGCCAGCACCGTCATTGGCGGTAATGAAAAACTGTTTTTT	CASTVIGGNEKLFF
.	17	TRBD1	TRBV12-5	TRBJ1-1	TGTGCTAGTGGTTGGACAGGTGCCCTCGTCTTGAACACTGAAGCTTTCTTT	CASGWTGALVLNTEAFF
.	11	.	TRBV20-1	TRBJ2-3	TGCAGTGCTAGTACACCAGATACGCAGTATTTT	CSASTPDTQYF
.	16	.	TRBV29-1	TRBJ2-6	TGCAGCGTGGCAAACCTACAGGGATATGGGGCCAACGTCCTGACTTTC	CSVANLQGYGANVLTF
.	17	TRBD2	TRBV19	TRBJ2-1	TGTGCCAGTAGTATGGGACTAGCGGGGTTCTCGCGAAATGAGCAGTTCTTC	CASSMGLAGFSRNEQFF
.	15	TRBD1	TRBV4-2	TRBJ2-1	TGTGCCAGCAGCACCCGGACAGGGGTCGTCAATGAGCAGTTCTTC	CASSTRTGVVNEQFF
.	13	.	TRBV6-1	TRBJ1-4	TGTGCCAGCAGTGAAGATGAAAGGGAGAAACTGTTTTTT	CASSEDEREKLFF
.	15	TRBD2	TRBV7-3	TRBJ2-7	TGTGCCAGCAGCTATGCGGGAGCCCGAGCGGACGAGCAGTACTTC	CASSYAGARADEQYF
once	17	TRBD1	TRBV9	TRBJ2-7	TGTGCCAGCAGCCCCCTAGGGGTCGGACAGGCCTCTTACGAGCAGTACTTC	CASSPLGVGQASYEQYF
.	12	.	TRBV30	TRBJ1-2	TGTGCCTGGAGTGTTACTAACTATGGCTACACCTTC	CAWSVTNYGYTF
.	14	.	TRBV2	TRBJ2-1	TGTGCCAGCAGTGGTGGGGGGTCCTACAATGAGCAGTTCTTC	CASSGGGSYNEQFF
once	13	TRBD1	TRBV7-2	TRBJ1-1	TGTGCCAGCAGAACGGACAGGGCCACTGAAGCTTTCTTT	CASRTDRATEAFF
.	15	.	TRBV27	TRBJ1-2	TGTGCCAGCAGCCTAGATCCAGGGGCCAACTATGGCTACACCTTC	CASSLDPGANYGYTF
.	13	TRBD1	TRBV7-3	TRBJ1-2	TGTGCCAGCAGGGACAGGGGAAGTGATGGCTACACCTTC	CASRDRGSDGYTF
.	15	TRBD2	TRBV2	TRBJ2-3	TGTGCCAGCAGCGAGACTAGCGGGAGTCATCATACGCAGTATTTT	CASSETSGSHHTQYF
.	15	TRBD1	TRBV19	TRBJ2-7	TGTGCCAGTAGCCACAGGGGCTTCCCTACCTACGAGCAGTACTTC	CASSHRGFPTYEQYF
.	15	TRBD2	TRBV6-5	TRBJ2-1	TGTGCCAGCAGTTACAGCGGGAGCTCAAACAATGAGCAGTTCTTC	CASSYSGSSNNEQFF
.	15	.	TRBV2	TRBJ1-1	TGTGCCAGCAGTTTTCAGGGCGGGGGTAACACTGAAGCTTTCTTT	CASSFQGGGNTEAFF
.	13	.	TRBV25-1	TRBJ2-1	TGTGCCAGCATAAAACAGGGATACAATGAGCAGTTCTTC	CASIKQGYNEQFF
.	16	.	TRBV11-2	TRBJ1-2	TGTGCCAGCACCTCCCTCGCCCCGGACACCGACTATGGCTACACCTTC	CASTSLAPDTDYGYTF
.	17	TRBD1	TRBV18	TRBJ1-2	TGTGCCAGCTCACCACGAACGATAGGGACAGCCCAGAGGGGCTACACCTTC	CASSPRTIGTAQRGYTF
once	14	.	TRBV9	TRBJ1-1	TGTGCCAGCAACCCGGGGGGGTTGAGCACTGAAGCTTTCTTT	CASNPGGLSTEAFF
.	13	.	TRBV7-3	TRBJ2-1	TGTGCCAGCAGCTTACAGGAGGGAGCACGGCAGTTCTTC	CASSLQEGARQFF
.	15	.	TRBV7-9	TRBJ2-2	TGTGCCAGCAACGACAACCTACCGAACACCGGGGAGCTGTTTTTT	CASNDNLPNTGELFF
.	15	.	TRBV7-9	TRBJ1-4	TGTGCCAGCAGCTTAGTGGGCCAGGGTAATGAAAAACTGTTTTTT	CASSLVGQGNEKLFF
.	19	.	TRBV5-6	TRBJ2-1	TGTGCCAGCAGCTTGAAATCTACCGGTCGACAGGCAATCTACAATGAGCAGTTCTTC	CASSLKSTGRQAIYNEQFF
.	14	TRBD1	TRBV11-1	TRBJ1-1	TGTGCCAGCAGCTCCGGGACAGGGATGAGTGAAGCTTTCTTT	CASSSGTGMSEAFF
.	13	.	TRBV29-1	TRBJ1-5	TGCAGCGCGCAATGGGGGGTTAATCAGCCCCAGCATTTT	CSAQWGVNQPQHF
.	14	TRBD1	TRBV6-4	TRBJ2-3	TGTGCCAGCAGTCCGGACAGGGGCACAGATACGCAGTATTTT	CASSPDRGTDTQYF
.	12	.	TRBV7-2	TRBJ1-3	TGTGCCAGCAGCTTACTCGGAAACACCATATATTTT	CASSLLGNTIYF
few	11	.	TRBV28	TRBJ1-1	TGTGCCACGGGTCGGGGCACTGAAGCTTTCTTT	CATGRGTEAFF
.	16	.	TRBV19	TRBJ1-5	TGTGCCAGTAGGGGTGTGGGGAGTTATAGCAATCAGCCCCAGCATTTT	CASRGVGSYSNQPQHF
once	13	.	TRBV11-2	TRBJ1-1	TGTGCCAGCAGCTTAGTACCGGGAGTTGAAGCTTTCTTT	CASSLVPGVEAFF
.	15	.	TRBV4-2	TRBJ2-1	TGTGCCAGCAGCCAAGTGGCTAGTGAGTTGAATGAGCAGTTCTTC	CASSQVASELNEQFF
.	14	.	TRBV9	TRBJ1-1	TGTGCCAGCAGCGACGGGGGGCTCGCGGCTGAAGCTTTCTTT	CASSDGGLAAEAFF
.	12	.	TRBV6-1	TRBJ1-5	TGTGCCAGCAACAGGGAGAATCAGCCCCAGCATTTT	CASNRENQPQHF
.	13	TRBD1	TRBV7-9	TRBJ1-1	TGTGCCAGCAGCTACGACAGGGGGACTAGAGCTTTCTTT	CASSYDRGTRAFF
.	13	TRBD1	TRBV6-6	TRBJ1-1	TGTGCCAGCAGTTACTCACAGGGGATCGAAGCTTTCTTT	CASSYSQGIEAFF
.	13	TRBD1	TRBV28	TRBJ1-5	TGTGCCAGCAGCACGGGACAGTTTCGGCCCCAGCATTTT	CASSTGQFRPQHF
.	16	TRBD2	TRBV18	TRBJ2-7	TGTGCCAGCTCACCAATAAACAGACTAGCGGTCTACGAGCAGTACTTC	CASSPINRLAVYEQYF
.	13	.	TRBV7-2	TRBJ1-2	TGTGCCAGCAGCTTACTCGAACTCTATGGCTACACCTTC	CASSLLELYGYTF
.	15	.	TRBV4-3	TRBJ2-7	TGCGCCAGCAGCCAAGACGAGGCGACCTCCTACGAGCAGTACTTC	CASSQDEATSYEQYF
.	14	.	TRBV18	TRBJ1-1	TGTGCCAGCTCACCACCGCAGGGAGGCACTGAAGCTTTCTTT	CASSPPQGGTEAFF
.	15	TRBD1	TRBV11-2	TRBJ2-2	TGTGCCAGCAGCCCTGGACAGGGGCTCGCCGGGGAGCTGTTTTTT	CASSPGQGLAGELFF
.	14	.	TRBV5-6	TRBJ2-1	TGTGCCAGCAGCCGCCGGTCGGGTTACAATGAGCAGTTCTTC	CASSRRSGYNEQFF
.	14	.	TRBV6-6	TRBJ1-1	TGTGCCAGCAGCGCGACAGGCGGCAGTACTGAAGCTTTCTTT	CASSATGGSTEAFF
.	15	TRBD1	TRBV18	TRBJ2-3	TGTGCCAGCTCACAAGGACAGGCGCCCGGAGATACGCAGTATTTT	CASSQGQAPGDTQYF
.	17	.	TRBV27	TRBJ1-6	TGTGCCAGCTCCCCAGACAAACATAGCTCCTATAATTCACCCCTCCACTTT	CASSPDKHSSYNSPLHF
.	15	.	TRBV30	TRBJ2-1	TGTGCCTGGAGTGTCGACTACCGATCCTACAATGAGCAGTTCTTC	CAWSVDYRSYNEQFF
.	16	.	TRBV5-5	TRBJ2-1	TGTGCCAGCAGCTTGGAGGGGCAGGTCCATTACAATGAGCAGTTCTTC	CASSLEGQVHYNEQFF
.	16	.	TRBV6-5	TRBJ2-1	TGTGCCAGCAGTTACTCGGACGGGGGTTTGTGGAATGAGCAGTTCTTC	CASSYSDGGLWNEQFF
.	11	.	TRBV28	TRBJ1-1	TGTGCCAGCAGTTTAGGCTTACAGGCTTTCTTT	CASSLGLQAFF
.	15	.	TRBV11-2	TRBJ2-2	TGTGCCAGCAGCTTCTCGGGGGGCGCGGCCGGGGAGCTGTTTTTT	CASSFSGGAAGELFF
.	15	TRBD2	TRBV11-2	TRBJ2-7	TGTGCCAGCAGCTCTACTAGCGGCTCCTCCTACGAGCAGTACTTC	CASSSTSGSSYEQYF
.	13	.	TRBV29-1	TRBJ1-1	TGCAGCGTTGAAGGGGAGGTAAACACTGAAGCTTTCTTT	CSVEGEVNTEAFF
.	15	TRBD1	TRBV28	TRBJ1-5	TGTGCCAGCAGTTCCGGACAGGGGGACCATCAGCCCCAGCATTTT	CASSSGQGDHQPQHF
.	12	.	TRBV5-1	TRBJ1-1	TGCGCCAGCAGCGAAGAACAGGGAATGCCTTTCTTT	CASSEEQGMPFF
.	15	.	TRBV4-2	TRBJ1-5	TGTGCCAGCAGCCAAGGCCGGGATAGCAATCAGCCCCAGCATTTT	CASSQGRDSNQPQHF
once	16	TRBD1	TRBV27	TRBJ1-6	TGTGCCAGCAGTTTAGCGGGGGGACAGGGGCATTCACCCCTCCACTTT	CASSLAGGQGHSPLHF